These T cell receptor beta chains were read from a single sample in a study of T cells in Graves' hyperthyroidism and ophthalmopathy. TCRdb redid the calling of the multiplex PCR reads with MiXCR, one entry per CDR3 protein. This sample has fewer than 750,000 distinct CDR3 sequences, with more than 14% found just once. The source material was blood. The source is a woman in her fifties or sixties with Graves' ophthalmopathy. Each CDR3 is given with its conserved first and last residue. A D gene is named only where the DNA matches it firmly. Some rows mark clone size as missing; the rest say once, few, many or name a class of expanded clone.

j_call: TRBJ2-5
d_call: NA
cdr3_length: 16
clone_size: few
v_call: TRBV4-1
cdr3_aa: CASSQDPGPRRETQYF
cdr3_nt: TGCGCCAGCAGCCAAGATCCGGGGCCGCGGAGGGAGACCCAGTACTTC

j_call: TRBJ2-2
d_call: TRBD1
cdr3_length: 14
clone_size: NA
v_call: TRBV10-3
cdr3_aa: CAITKGADTGELFF
cdr3_nt: TGTGCCATCACCAAGGGGGCCGACACCGGGGAGCTGTTTTTT

j_call: TRBJ2-4
d_call: NA
cdr3_length: 14
clone_size: many
v_call: TRBV5-1
cdr3_aa: CASSLGQDRNIQYF
cdr3_nt: TGCGCCAGCAGCTTGGGACAGGATAGAAACATTCAGTACTTC

j_call: TRBJ2-1
d_call: TRBD2
cdr3_length: 14
clone_size: few
v_call: TRBV11-2
cdr3_aa: CASSILAGVRREFF
cdr3_nt: TGTGCCAGCAGCATTCTAGCGGGAGTCAGGAGGGAGTTCTTC

j_call: TRBJ1-1
d_call: NA
cdr3_length: 13
clone_size: many
v_call: TRBV6-2/TRBV6-3
cdr3_aa: CASSRPTGTEAFF
cdr3_nt: TGTGCCAGCAGTCGTCCGACTGGCACTGAAGCTTTCTTT

j_call: TRBJ2-3
d_call: NA
cdr3_length: 15
clone_size: NA
v_call: TRBV4-2
cdr3_aa: CASSSRAESTDTQYF
cdr3_nt: TGTGCCAGCAGCTCTAGGGCAGAAAGCACAGATACGCAGTATTTT

j_call: TRBJ2-1
d_call: NA
cdr3_length: 15
clone_size: many
v_call: TRBV7-9
cdr3_aa: CASSSQILRGNEQFF
cdr3_nt: TGTGCCAGCAGCTCCCAGATCCTACGGGGCAATGAGCAGTTCTTC

j_call: TRBJ2-5
d_call: NA
cdr3_length: 16
clone_size: many
v_call: TRBV7-3
cdr3_aa: CASSLGAGIGQETQYF
cdr3_nt: TGTGCCAGCAGCTTAGGTGCAGGGATTGGTCAAGAGACCCAGTACTTC

j_call: TRBJ2-3
d_call: TRBD2
cdr3_length: 16
clone_size: NA
v_call: TRBV24-1
cdr3_aa: CATSGGSAGDGDTQYF
cdr3_nt: TGTGCCACCAGTGGGGGGTCGGCGGGAGACGGAGATACGCAGTATTTT

j_call: TRBJ2-2
d_call: NA
cdr3_length: 16
clone_size: NA
v_call: TRBV27
cdr3_aa: CASSLFPLPNTGELFF
cdr3_nt: TGTGCCAGCAGTTTATTCCCCCTACCTAACACCGGGGAGCTGTTTTTT

j_call: TRBJ2-6
d_call: TRBD2
cdr3_length: 18
clone_size: many
v_call: TRBV6-6
cdr3_aa: CASSSLFFGGTRANVLTF
cdr3_nt: TGTGCCAGCAGTTCCCTCTTTTTTGGGGGGACTAGGGCCAACGTCCTGACTTTC

j_call: TRBJ1-2
d_call: NA
cdr3_length: 16
clone_size: NA
v_call: TRBV5-4
cdr3_aa: CASSPGAGITNYGYTF
cdr3_nt: TGTGCCAGCAGCCCGGGTGCAGGGATAACTAACTATGGCTACACCTTC

j_call: TRBJ2-3
d_call: TRBD2
cdr3_length: 15
clone_size: NA
v_call: TRBV9
cdr3_aa: CASRGLAGDRDTQYF
cdr3_nt: TGTGCCAGCAGGGGACTAGCGGGAGACAGGGATACGCAGTATTTT

j_call: TRBJ2-3
d_call: NA
cdr3_length: 15
clone_size: many
v_call: TRBV7-9
cdr3_aa: CASSLRLSSTDTQYF
cdr3_nt: TGTGCCAGCAGCTTAAGACTGTCGAGCACAGATACGCAGTATTTT

j_call: TRBJ2-5
d_call: NA
cdr3_length: 15
clone_size: NA
v_call: TRBV6-2/TRBV6-3
cdr3_aa: CASSPLTGPQETQYF
cdr3_nt: TGTGCCAGCAGCCCCCTTACAGGGCCCCAAGAGACCCAGTACTTC

j_call: TRBJ2-1
d_call: TRBD2
cdr3_length: 16
clone_size: few
v_call: TRBV10-2
cdr3_aa: CASRGTSGRAGNEQFF
cdr3_nt: TGCGCCAGCAGAGGGACTAGCGGGAGGGCCGGAAATGAGCAGTTCTTC

j_call: TRBJ2-7
d_call: TRBD2
cdr3_length: 15
clone_size: many
v_call: TRBV30
cdr3_aa: CAWSGIAGELGEQYF
cdr3_nt: TGTGCCTGGAGTGGAATAGCGGGAGAGTTGGGCGAGCAGTACTTC

j_call: TRBJ2-1
d_call: NA
cdr3_length: 13
clone_size: many
v_call: TRBV11-1
cdr3_aa: CASSFGRYNEQFF
cdr3_nt: TGTGCCAGCAGCTTTGGGCGCTACAATGAGCAGTTCTTC

j_call: TRBJ2-4
d_call: NA
cdr3_length: 12
clone_size: NA
v_call: TRBV29-1
cdr3_aa: CSVVLAKNIQYF
cdr3_nt: TGCAGCGTAGTCTTAGCCAAAAACATTCAGTACTTC

j_call: TRBJ2-3
d_call: TRBD2
cdr3_length: 15
clone_size: NA
v_call: TRBV6-1
cdr3_aa: CASRGLAGFTDTQYF
cdr3_nt: TGTGCCAGCAGGGGACTAGCGGGATTCACAGATACGCAGTATTTT

j_call: TRBJ2-7
d_call: NA
cdr3_length: 15
clone_size: few
v_call: TRBV5-4
cdr3_aa: CASSLASKAPYEQYF
cdr3_nt: TGTGCCAGCAGCTTGGCGTCGAAGGCTCCCTACGAGCAGTACTTC

j_call: TRBJ2-7
d_call: TRBD2
cdr3_length: 18
clone_size: many
v_call: TRBV25-1
cdr3_aa: CASSGIDVREEEHHEQYF
cdr3_nt: TGTGCCAGCAGTGGCATTGACGTGCGGGAGGAGGAACACCACGAGCAGTACTTC

j_call: TRBJ2-1
d_call: TRBD1
cdr3_length: 15
clone_size: many
v_call: TRBV24-1
cdr3_aa: CATSLGQGRPNEQFF
cdr3_nt: TGTGCCACCAGCTTAGGACAGGGCCGGCCGAATGAGCAGTTCTTC

j_call: TRBJ2-1
d_call: NA
cdr3_length: 11
clone_size: NA
v_call: TRBV27
cdr3_aa: CASSSLRQKFF
cdr3_nt: TGTGCCAGCAGTTCTCTCCGTCAGAAGTTCTTC

j_call: TRBJ2-7
d_call: NA
cdr3_length: 14
clone_size: many
v_call: TRBV4-3
cdr3_aa: CASSQDVGSYEQYF
cdr3_nt: TGCGCCAGCAGCCAAGATGTCGGGTCCTACGAGCAGTACTTC

j_call: TRBJ2-7
d_call: NA
cdr3_length: 14
clone_size: few
v_call: TRBV19
cdr3_aa: CASSRVSQSYEQYF
cdr3_nt: TGTGCCAGTAGCCGGGTCTCGCAATCCTACGAGCAGTACTTC